Here is one TCR beta chain with its context. Its antigen is unidentified. V was cut by 0 bases and J by 2 bases, with 8 bases left in between. Germline V gives CDR1 LNHDA, CDR2 SQIVND (reference sequence). The CDR3 length is 14 residues. Both 60 Vbeta primers and 13 Jbeta primers went into the PCR. Profiled with immunoSEQ multiplex PCR; TCRdb holds only in-frame clones, not every one. The sample lists under 150,000 clones; around 80% were seen once. These data belong to a study of cytomegalovirus exposure and HLA in healthy donors. Study-wide results and caveats: Indistinguishable V segments, including TRBV6-2 and TRBV6-3, were excluded. Reported findings show TCR beta sequences accurately forecast HLA-A and HLA-B alleles in most subjects. For most TCR sequences rarity was the rule, although some public TCRs occurred in many donors.

The chain combines TRBV19 with TRBJ2-7, with D uncertain. Specimen: PBMCs. The sequence was collected from a man aged 45-65 years in good health and CMV-seronegative. The CDR3 spells CASSIDRVAYEQYF. The CDR3 DNA is TGTGCCAGTAGTATAGATCGGGTAGCCTACGAGCAGTACTTC. Filled out from reference TRBV19 and TRBJ2-7, the complete variable domain reads DGGITQSPKYLFRKEGQNVTLSCEQNLNHDAMYWYRQDPGQGLRLIYYSQIVNDFQKGDIAEGYSVSREKKESFPLTVTSAQKNPTAFYLCASSIDRVAYEQYFGPGTRLTVT.